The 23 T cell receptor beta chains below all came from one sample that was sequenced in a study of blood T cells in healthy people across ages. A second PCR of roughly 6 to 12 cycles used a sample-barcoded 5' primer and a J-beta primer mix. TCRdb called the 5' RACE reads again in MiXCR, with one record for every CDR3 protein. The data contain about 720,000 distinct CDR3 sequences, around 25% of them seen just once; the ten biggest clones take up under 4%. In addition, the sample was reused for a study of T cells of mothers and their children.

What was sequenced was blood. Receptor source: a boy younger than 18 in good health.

The CDR3, as DNA: TGTGCCAGCAGCTCGTACCTCAGGGAGTCGGATGAAAAACTGTTTTTT. It is translated as CASSSYLRESDEKLFF. The chain combines TRBV7-8 with TRBJ1-4, with D possibly matching TRBD1 (5 bases). The length of the CDR3 is 16 residues. The V end was cut by 4 bases, the J end by 6 bases, with 18 bases between. CDR1 and CDR2 (germline): SGHVS, FQNEAQ.

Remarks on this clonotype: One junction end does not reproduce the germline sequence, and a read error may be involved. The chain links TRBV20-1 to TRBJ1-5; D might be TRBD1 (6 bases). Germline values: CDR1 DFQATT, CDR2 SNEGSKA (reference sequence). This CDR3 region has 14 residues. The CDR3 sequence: CSTRDVGGGQPQHF. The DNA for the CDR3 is TGCAGTACTAGAGATGTAGGGGGAGGTCAGCCCCAGCATTTT.

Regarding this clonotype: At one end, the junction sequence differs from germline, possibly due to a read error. CDR3 sequence reads: CASSEVARTQETQCF. The CDR3 DNA is TGTGCCAGCAGTGAGGTAGCCCGGACCCAAGAGACCCAGTGCTTC. The chain combines TRBV6-1 with TRBJ2-5, with unresolved D. The germline CDR1 and CDR2 sequences are MNHNS and SASEGT. This CDR3 has 15 residues.

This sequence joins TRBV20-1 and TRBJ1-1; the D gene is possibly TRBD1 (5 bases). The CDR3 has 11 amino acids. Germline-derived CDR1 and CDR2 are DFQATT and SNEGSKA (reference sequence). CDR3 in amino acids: CGLQGNTEAFF. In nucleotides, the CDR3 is TGCGGACTGCAGGGTAACACTGAAGCTTTCTTT.

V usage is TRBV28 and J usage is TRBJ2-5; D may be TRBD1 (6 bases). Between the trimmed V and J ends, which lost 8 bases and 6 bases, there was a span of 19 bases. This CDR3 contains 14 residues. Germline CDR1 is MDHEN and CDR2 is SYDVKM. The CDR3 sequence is CASGFRNRAQTQYF. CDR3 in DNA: TGTGCCAGCGGCTTTCGCAACAGGGCTCAGACCCAGTACTTC.

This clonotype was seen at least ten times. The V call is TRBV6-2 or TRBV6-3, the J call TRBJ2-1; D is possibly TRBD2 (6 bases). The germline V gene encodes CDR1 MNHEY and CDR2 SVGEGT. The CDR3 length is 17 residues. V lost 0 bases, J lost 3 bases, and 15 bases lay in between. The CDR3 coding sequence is TGTGCCAGCAGTTACTCCCCGCCCCGCGGGGTCTACAATGAGCAGTTCTTC. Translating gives CASSYSPPRGVYNEQFF.

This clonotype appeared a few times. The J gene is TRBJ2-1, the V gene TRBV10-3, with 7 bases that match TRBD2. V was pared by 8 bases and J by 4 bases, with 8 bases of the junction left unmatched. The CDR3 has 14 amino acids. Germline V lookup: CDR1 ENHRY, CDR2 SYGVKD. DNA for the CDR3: TGTGCCATCGGTAGCGGGTCCCAATACAATGAGCAGTTCTTC. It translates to CAIGSGSQYNEQFF.

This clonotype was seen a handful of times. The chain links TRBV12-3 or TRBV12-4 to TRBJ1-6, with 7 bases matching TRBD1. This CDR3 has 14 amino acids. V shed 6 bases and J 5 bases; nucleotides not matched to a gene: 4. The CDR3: CASRTDRDNSPLHF. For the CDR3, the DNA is TGTGCCAGCAGAACAGACAGGGATAATTCACCCCTCCACTTT.

This chain's CDR3 is CASSPISQGMSGYTF. The CDR3 DNA reads as TGTGCCAGCAGTCCAATATCACAGGGTATGAGCGGCTACACCTTC. The genes are TRBV28 and TRBJ1-2; perhaps TRBD1 as D (6 bases). The CDR3 spans 15 residues. The germline V and J ends were trimmed by 5 bases and 8 bases, with 21 bases remaining between them. Germline V gene lookup returns CDR1 MDHEN and CDR2 SYDVKM.

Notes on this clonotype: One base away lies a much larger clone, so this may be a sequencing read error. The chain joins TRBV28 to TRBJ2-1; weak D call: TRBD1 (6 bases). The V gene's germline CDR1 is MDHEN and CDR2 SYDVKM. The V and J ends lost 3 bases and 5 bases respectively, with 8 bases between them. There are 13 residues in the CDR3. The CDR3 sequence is CASSLGAHNEQFF. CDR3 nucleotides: TGTGCCAGCAGTTTGGGGGCCCACAATGAGCAGTTCTTC.

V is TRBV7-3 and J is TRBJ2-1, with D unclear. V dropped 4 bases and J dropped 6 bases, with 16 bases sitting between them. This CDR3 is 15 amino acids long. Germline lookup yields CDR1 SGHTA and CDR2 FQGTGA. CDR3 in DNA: TGTGCCAGCAGCTCCACCGATAAAGCGAGCAATGAGCAGTTCTTC. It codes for CASSSTDKASNEQFF.

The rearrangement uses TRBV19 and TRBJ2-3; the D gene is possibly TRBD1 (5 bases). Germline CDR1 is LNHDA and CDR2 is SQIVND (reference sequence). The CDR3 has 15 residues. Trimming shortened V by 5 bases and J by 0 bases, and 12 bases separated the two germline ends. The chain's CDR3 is CASSDQGHSTDTQYF. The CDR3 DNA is TGTGCCAGTAGTGACCAGGGCCATAGCACAGATACGCAGTATTTT.

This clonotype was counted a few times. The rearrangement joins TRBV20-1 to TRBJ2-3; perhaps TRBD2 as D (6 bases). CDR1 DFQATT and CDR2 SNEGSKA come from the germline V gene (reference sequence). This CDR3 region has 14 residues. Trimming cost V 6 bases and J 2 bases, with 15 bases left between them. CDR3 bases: TGCAGTGCCGCGGACGGGAGTTACACAGATACGCAGTATTTT. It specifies CSAADGSYTDTQYF.

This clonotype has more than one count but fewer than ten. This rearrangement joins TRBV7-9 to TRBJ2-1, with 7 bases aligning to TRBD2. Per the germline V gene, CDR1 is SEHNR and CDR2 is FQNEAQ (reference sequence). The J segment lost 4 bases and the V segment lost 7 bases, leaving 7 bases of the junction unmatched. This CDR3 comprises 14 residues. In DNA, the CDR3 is TGTGCCAGCACCCCTGGGGGGGGATACAATGAGCAGTTCTTC. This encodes CASTPGGGYNEQFF. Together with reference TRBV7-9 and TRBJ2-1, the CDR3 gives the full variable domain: DTGVSQNPRHKITKRGQNVTFRCDPISEHNRLYWYRQTLGQGPEFLTYFQNEAQLEKSRLLSDRFSAERPKGSFSTLEIQRTEQGDSAMYLCASTPGGGYNEQFFGPGTRLTVL.

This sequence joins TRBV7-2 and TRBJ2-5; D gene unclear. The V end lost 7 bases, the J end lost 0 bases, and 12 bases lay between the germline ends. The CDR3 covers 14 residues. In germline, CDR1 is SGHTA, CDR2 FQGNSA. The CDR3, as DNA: TGTGCCAGCACCCCTATTCAATACCAAGAGACCCAGTACTTC. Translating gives CASTPIQYQETQYF.

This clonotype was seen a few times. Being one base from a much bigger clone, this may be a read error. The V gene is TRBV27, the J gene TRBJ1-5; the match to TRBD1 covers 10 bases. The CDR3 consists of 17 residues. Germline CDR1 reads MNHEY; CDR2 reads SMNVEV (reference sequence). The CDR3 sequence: CANSPLDRGRPYQPQHF. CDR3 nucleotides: TGTGCCAACAGTCCCCTTGACAGGGGGCGCCCCTATCAGCCCCAGCATTTT.

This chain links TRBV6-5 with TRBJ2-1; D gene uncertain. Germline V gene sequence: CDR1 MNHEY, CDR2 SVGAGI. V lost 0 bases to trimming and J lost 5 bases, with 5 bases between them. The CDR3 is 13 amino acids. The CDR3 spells CASSYSSHNEQFF. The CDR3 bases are TGTGCCAGCAGTTACTCATCCCACAATGAGCAGTTCTTC.

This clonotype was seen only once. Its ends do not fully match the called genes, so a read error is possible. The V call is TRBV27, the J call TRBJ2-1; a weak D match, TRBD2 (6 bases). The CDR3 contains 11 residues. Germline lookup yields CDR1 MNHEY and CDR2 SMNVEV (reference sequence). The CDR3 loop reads CASSPGRLGNF. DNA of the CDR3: TGTGCCAGCTCCCCAGGGAGGCTGGGAAACTTC.

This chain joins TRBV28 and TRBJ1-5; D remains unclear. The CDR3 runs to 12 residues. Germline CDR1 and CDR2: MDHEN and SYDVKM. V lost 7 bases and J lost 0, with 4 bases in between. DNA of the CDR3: TGTGCCAGCACCTCTAGCAATCAGCCCCAGCATTTT. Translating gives CASTSSNQPQHF.

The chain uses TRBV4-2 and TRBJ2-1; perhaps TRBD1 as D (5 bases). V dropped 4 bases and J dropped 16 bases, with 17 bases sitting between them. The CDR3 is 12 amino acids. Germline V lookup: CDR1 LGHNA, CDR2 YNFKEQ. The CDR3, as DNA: TGTGCCAGCAGCCCTAATGGGGCCGAGGATTTCTTC. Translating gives CASSPNGAEDFF.

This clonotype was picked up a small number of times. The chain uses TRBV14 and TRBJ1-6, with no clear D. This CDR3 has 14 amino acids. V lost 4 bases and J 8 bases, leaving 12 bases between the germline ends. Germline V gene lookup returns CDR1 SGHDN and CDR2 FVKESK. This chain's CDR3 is CASSPGLWDSPLHF. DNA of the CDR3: TGTGCCAGCAGCCCGGGCCTGTGGGATTCACCCCTCCACTTT.

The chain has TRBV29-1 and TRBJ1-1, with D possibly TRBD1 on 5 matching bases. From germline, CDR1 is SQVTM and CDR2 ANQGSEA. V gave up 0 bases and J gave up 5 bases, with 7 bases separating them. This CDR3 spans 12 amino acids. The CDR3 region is CSVEEPGTEAFF. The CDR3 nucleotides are TGCAGCGTTGAAGAGCCAGGGACTGAAGCTTTCTTT. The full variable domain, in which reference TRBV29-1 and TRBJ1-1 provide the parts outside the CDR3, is SAVISQKPSRDICQRGTSLTIQCQVDSQVTMMFWYRQQPGQSLTLIATANQGSEATYESGFVIDKFPISRPNLTFSTLTVSNMSPEDSSIYLCSVEEPGTEAFFGQGTRLTVV.

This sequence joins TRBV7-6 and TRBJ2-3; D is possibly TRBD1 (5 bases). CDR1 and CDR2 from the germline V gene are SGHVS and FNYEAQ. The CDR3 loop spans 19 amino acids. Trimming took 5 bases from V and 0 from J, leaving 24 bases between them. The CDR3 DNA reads TGTGCCAGCAGCCTACCACAGGAGACGCCGAGCCTTAGCACAGATACGCAGTATTTT. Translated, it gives CASSLPQETPSLSTDTQYF. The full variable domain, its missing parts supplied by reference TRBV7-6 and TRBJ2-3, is GAGVSQSPRYKVTKRGQDVALRCDPISGHVSLYWYRQALGQGPEFLTYFNYEAQQDKSGLPNDRFSAERPEGSISTLTIQRTEQRDSAMYRCASSLPQETPSLSTDTQYFGPGTRLTVL.